Listed here are 15 T cell receptor beta chains from one sample, sequenced in a study of human T cells and chemical hapten exposure. Stated time point: patch test 3, about 24 weeks after DPC sensitization. Stated treatment: therapeutic diphenylcyclopropenone sensitization with weekly scalp DPC. TCRdb fed the RACE reads into MiXCR, producing one record per CDR3 protein. The sample shows about 90,000 distinct CDR3 sequences, around 9.9% of them seen only once. Sequencing used whole blood, obtained in connection with sensitization to the hapten diphenylcyclopropenone (DPC). The receptors shown here come from a woman aged 25 to 39 with alopecia areata. Some clones in this sample may be carry-over from other donors' samples.

The V call is TRBV2, the J call TRBJ2-3, with TRBD1 matching 8 bases. After removal of 5 bases from V and 3 bases from J, the junction contained 7 bases not matched to a gene. There are 15 residues in the CDR3. Germline CDR1 reads SNHLY; CDR2 reads FYNNEI. The CDR3 sequence: CASSPRTGRTDTQYF. The CDR3 DNA follows: TGTGCCAGCAGTCCCAGGACAGGGAGGACAGATACGCAGTATTTT.

The V call is TRBV28, the J call TRBJ1-1; no clear D. CDR1 is MDHEN, CDR2 SYDVKM, per germline. The CDR3 totals 12 residues. V was shortened by 8 bases and J by 0 bases, with 7 bases between the two germline ends. In DNA, the CDR3 is TGTGCCAGCCGCAGCCTGAACACTGAAGCTTTCTTT. Amino acids: CASRSLNTEAFF.

This clonotype was counted many times. The V and J genes are TRBV2 and TRBJ2-3, with 11 nucleotides matching TRBD2. Germline assignment: CDR1 SNHLY and CDR2 FYNNEI. With V trimmed by 6 bases and J by 0 bases, 2 bases remained unmatched. This CDR3 comprises 15 residues. CDR3 sequence: CASRRLAGSTDTQYF. In nucleotides, the CDR3 is TGTGCCAGCAGGCGACTAGCGGGAAGCACAGATACGCAGTATTTT.

This clonotype was detected many times. The chain carries TRBV30 and TRBJ1-1, with D unresolved. This CDR3 region has 12 residues. Germline V CDR1 and CDR2: GTSNPN, SVGIG (reference sequence). The germline V and J ends were trimmed by 2 bases and 2 bases, with 6 bases remaining between them. The CDR3 DNA reads as TGTGCCTGGAGTTTGGGAAACACTGAAGCTTTCTTT. Amino acids: CAWSLGNTEAFF.

Many counts were recorded for this clonotype. V is TRBV6-2 or TRBV6-3 and J is TRBJ2-2; 10 nucleotides line up with TRBD1. The CDR3 has 15 amino acids. Germline V CDR1 and CDR2: MNHEY, SVGEGT. Unmatched junction bases numbered 3, after V lost 6 bases and J lost 2 bases. The CDR3 loop reads CASRRTGGNTGELFF. The CDR3 nucleotides read TGTGCCAGCAGACGGACAGGGGGAAACACCGGGGAGCTGTTTTTT.

This clonotype was counted at least ten times. The V and J genes are TRBV6-1 and TRBJ1-5; D is undetermined. Germline V gene lookup returns CDR1 MNHNS and CDR2 SASEGT. Deletions cut 1 base from V and 5 bases from J, with 9 bases between. CDR3 length equals 14 residues. The CDR3 nucleotides read TGTGCCAGCAGTGAAGTGGAGGGCTATCAGCCCCAGCATTTT. It specifies CASSEVEGYQPQHF.

Written as DNA, the CDR3 is TGTGCCAGCAGCTTAGAAAGTGGCGATGAGCAGTTCTTC. Its translation: CASSLESGDEQFF. The V gene is TRBV7-2, the J gene TRBJ2-1; D gene ambiguous. Trimming took 1 base from V and 8 from J, leaving 9 bases between them. In germline, CDR1 is SGHTA, CDR2 FQGNSA. CDR3 length: 13 amino acids. Drawing the rest from reference TRBV7-2 and TRBJ2-1, the complete variable domain is GAGVSQSPSNKVTEKGKDVELRCDPISGHTALYWYRQSLGQGLEFLIYFQGNSAPDKSGLPSDRFSAERTGGSVSTLTIQRTQQEDSAVYLCASSLESGDEQFFGPGTRLTVL.

This clonotype was counted at least ten times. The chain links TRBV5-1 to TRBJ2-7; D is unclear. This CDR3 contains 13 residues. Germline V CDR1 and CDR2: SGHRS, YFSETQ. V gave up 0 bases and J gave up 3 bases, with 7 bases separating them. CDR3 amino acids: CASSLVGDYEQYF. CDR3 coding DNA: TGCGCCAGCAGCTTGGTGGGCGACTACGAGCAGTACTTC.

A note on this clonotype: Since a much larger clone is just one base distant, this may be a read error. The V and J genes are TRBV28 and TRBJ1-1; D is uncertain. V was shortened by 5 bases and J by 5 bases, with 15 bases between the two germline ends. Per germline, CDR1 MDHEN and CDR2 SYDVKM. The CDR3 loop spans 14 amino acids. CDR3 DNA sequence: TGTGCCAGCAGTCCACTTGACGGGCGGACTGAAGCTTTCTTT. Its protein product is CASSPLDGRTEAFF.

This clonotype was seen many times. The CDR3 nucleotides are TGCAGTGCTAGAGATTACCGACATGACAATGAGCAGTTCTTC. Translated: CSARDYRHDNEQFF. This chain uses TRBV20-1 with TRBJ2-1; D gene uncertain. This CDR3 spans 14 amino acids. Germline-derived CDR1 and CDR2 are DFQATT and SNEGSKA (reference sequence). V shed 0 bases and J shed 5 bases, with 11 bases lying between them.

V is TRBV6-5 and J is TRBJ1-5, with a possible D match to TRBD1 (6 bases). The CDR3 consists of 12 residues. Trimming pared 7 bases from V and 3 bases from J, leaving 7 bases between. The germline CDR1 and CDR2 sequences are MNHEY and SVGAGI. The DNA for the CDR3 is TGTGCCAGCAACAGGGTCAATCAGCCCCAGCATTTT. This gives the protein CASNRVNQPQHF.

Here the CDR3 DNA reads TGTGCCAGCAGCCCCCCGGGGGGCGAGCAGTACTTC. Its translation is CASSPPGGEQYF. This chain connects TRBV28 to TRBJ2-7; 7 bases are a match to TRBD2. Germline values: CDR1 MDHEN, CDR2 SYDVKM. The CDR3 sequence is 12 residues long. Trimming cost V 6 bases and J 6 bases; bases outside gene matches: 5.

This clonotype was detected many times. CDR3 DNA sequence: TGTGCCAGCAGCCTGGCGGGAGCGGATCCCAAAAACATTCAGTACTTC. Its translation is CASSLAGADPKNIQYF. This chain links TRBV7-6 with TRBJ2-4; 7 bases fit TRBD2. CDR3 size: 16 residues. From germline, CDR1 is SGHVS and CDR2 FNYEAQ. J lost 2 bases, V lost 5 bases, and 9 bases had no gene match.

This clonotype was counted only a few times. CDR3 loop: CASSQGRDTEAFF. The CDR3 coding sequence is TGCGCCAGCAGCCAAGGCAGGGACACTGAAGCTTTCTTT. The chain recombines TRBV4-1 with TRBJ1-1; maybe TRBD1 (5 bases). CDR1 is MGHRA and CDR2 is YSYEKL in the germline V gene. The CDR3 has 13 amino acids. V shed 1 base and J shed 3 bases, with 6 bases lying between them.

This clonotype was counted at least ten times. The V and J genes are TRBV5-1 and TRBJ2-1; the D gene is possibly TRBD2 (5 bases). CDR1 and CDR2 from the germline V gene are SGHRS and YFSETQ. This CDR3 is 16 amino acids long. The germline V and J ends were trimmed by 2 bases and 0 bases, with 12 bases remaining between them. CDR3 sequence reads: CASSFLEESSYNEQFF. DNA of the CDR3: TGCGCCAGCAGCTTTTTGGAGGAGAGCTCCTACAATGAGCAGTTCTTC.